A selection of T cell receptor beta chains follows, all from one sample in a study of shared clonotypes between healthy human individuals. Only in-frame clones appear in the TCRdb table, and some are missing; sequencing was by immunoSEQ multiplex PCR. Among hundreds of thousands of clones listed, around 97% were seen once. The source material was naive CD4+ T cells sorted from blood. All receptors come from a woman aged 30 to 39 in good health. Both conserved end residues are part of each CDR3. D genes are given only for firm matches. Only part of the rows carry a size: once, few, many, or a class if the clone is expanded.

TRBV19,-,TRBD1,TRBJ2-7,CASSIFDGTVPHEQYF,TGTGCCAGTAGTATCTTCGACGGGACAGTCCCCCACGAGCAGTACTTC
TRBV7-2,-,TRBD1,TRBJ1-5,CASSSQGAPGNQPQHF,TGTGCCAGCAGCTCACAGGGGGCGCCTGGCAATCAGCCCCAGCATTTT
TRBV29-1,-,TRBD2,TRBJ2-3,CSVGLATDTQYF,TGCAGCGTCGGACTAGCCACAGATACGCAGTATTTT
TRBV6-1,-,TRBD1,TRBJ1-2,CASTIQGDYGYTF,TGTGCCAGCACCATCCAGGGGGACTATGGCTACACCTTC
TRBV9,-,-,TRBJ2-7,CASSVGGVSYEQYF,TGTGCCAGCAGCGTAGGAGGTGTCTCCTACGAGCAGTACTTC
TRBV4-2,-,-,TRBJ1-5,CASSQEAGGQGRPQHF,TGTGCCAGCAGCCAAGAAGCGGGCGGGCAGGGCAGGCCCCAGCATTTT
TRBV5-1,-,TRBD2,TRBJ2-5,CASSKGGRVIQETQYF,TGCGCCAGCAGTAAGGGCGGGAGGGTGATTCAAGAGACCCAGTACTTC
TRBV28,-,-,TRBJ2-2,CASSLLDANTGELFF,TGTGCCAGCAGTTTATTGGACGCCAACACCGGGGAGCTGTTTTTT
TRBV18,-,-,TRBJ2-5,CASSLTGQPRRETQYF,TGTGCCAGCTCACTCACCGGGCAGCCACGAAGGGAGACCCAGTACTTC
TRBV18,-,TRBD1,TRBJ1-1,CASSLTQGAGNTEAFF,TGTGCCAGCTCACTAACACAGGGGGCAGGGAACACTGAAGCTTTCTTT
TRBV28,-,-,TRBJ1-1,CASSLLDSLGAFF,TGTGCCAGCAGTCTCCTGGACTCCCTTGGGGCTTTCTTT
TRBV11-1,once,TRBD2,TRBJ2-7,CASSPRTSGRYEQYF,TGTGCCAGCAGCCCCCGGACTAGCGGCCGCTACGAGCAGTACTTC
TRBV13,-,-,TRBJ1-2,CASSLVFGYRGDEEFGYTF,TGTGCCAGCAGCTTAGTCTTCGGGTATCGGGGGGATGAGGAGTTTGGCTACACCTTC
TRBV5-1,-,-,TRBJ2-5,CASSSGGAETQYF,TGCGCCAGCAGCTCGGGCGGGGCAGAGACCCAGTACTTC
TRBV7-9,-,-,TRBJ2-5,CASGAAETQYF,TGTGCCAGTGGAGCGGCAGAGACCCAGTACTTC
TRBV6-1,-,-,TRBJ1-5,CASSESGYNQPQHF,TGTGCCAGCAGTGAATCAGGGTACAATCAGCCCCAGCATTTT
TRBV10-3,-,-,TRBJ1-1,CAISESESEAFF,TGTGCCATCAGTGAGTCTGAGTCTGAAGCTTTCTTT
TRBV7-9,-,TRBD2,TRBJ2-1,CASSPGLAGVNEQFF,TGTGCCAGCAGCCCGGGACTAGCGGGAGTTAATGAGCAGTTCTTC
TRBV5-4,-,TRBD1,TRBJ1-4,CASSQTGNDEKLFF,TGTGCCAGCAGCCAGACAGGGAATGATGAAAAACTGTTTTTT
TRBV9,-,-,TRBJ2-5,CASSVDGSWGTETQYF,TGTGCCAGCAGCGTAGACGGATCGTGGGGGACGGAGACCCAGTACTTC
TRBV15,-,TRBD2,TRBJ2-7,CATSRDASGTNEQYF,TGTGCCACCAGCAGAGATGCTAGCGGGACCAACGAGCAGTACTTC
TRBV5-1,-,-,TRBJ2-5,CASSLAGLSQETQYF,TGCGCCAGCAGCTTGGCCGGTCTGAGCCAAGAGACCCAGTACTTC